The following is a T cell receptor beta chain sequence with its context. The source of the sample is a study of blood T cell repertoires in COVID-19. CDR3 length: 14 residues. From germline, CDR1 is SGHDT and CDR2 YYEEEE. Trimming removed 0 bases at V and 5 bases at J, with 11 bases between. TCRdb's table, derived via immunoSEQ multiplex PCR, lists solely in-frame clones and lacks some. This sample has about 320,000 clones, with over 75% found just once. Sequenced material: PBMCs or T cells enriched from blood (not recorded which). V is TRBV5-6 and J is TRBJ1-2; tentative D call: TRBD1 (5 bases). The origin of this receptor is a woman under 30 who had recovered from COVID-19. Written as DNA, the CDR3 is TGTGCCAGCAGCTTGGTCAGGGCGGGGTATGGCTACACCTTC. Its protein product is CASSLVRAGYGYTF.